The text below deals with one TCR beta chain. The authors' processing: Amplification with reference gene primers provided the estimates of nucleated cell counts. Clones were sequenced by immunoSEQ multiplex PCR, and TCRdb holds only the in-frame ones, with some missing. V and J calls and clone size are as listed in that table; D and trimming were resolved from the DNA. The sample lists about 80,000 clones, approximately 88% occurring once. CDR3 length: 13 amino acids. Germline CDR1 and CDR2: SEHNR and FQNEAQ (reference sequence). V gave up 3 bases and J gave up 7 bases; unmatched junction bases: 0. This entry comes from a study of blood T cell repertoires in COVID-19. On the study more broadly: Sites across the United States, Italy and Spain contributed samples from acute and convalescent COVID-19. PBMCs, B-cell-depleted T cells, or T cells were the source of the cDNA or gDNA that made up the material.

The V call is TRBV7-9, the J call TRBJ1-6, with 7 bases fitting TRBD1. Sequencing input: peripheral blood. The source of this sequence is a woman aged 80 or over with acute or convalescent COVID-19. The CDR3 here is CASSLGQNSPLHF. For the CDR3, the DNA is TGTGCCAGCAGCTTGGGACAGAATTCACCCCTCCACTTT.